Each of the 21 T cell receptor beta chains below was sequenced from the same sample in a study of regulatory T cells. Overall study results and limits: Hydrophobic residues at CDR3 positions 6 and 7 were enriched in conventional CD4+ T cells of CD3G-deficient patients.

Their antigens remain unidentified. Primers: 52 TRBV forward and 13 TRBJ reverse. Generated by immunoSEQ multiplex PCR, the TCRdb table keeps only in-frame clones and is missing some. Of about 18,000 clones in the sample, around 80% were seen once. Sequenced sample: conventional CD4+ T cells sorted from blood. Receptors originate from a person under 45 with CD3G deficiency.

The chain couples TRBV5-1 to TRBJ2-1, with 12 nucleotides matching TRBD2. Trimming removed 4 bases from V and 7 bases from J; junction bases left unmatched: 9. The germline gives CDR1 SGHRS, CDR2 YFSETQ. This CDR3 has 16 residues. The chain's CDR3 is CASSRTSSGRGNEQFF. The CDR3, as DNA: TGCGCCAGCAGCCGGACATCTAGCGGGAGGGGTAATGAGCAGTTCTTC.

The CDR3 sequence is CASSEGSSATQYF. The CDR3 bases are TGTGCCAGCAGTGAGGGCAGCTCGGCGACCCAGTACTTC. This chain uses TRBV6-1 with TRBJ2-5; D is unresolved. Per germline, CDR1 MNHNS and CDR2 SASEGT. This CDR3 is 13 amino acids long. V dropped 3 bases and J dropped 7 bases, with 12 bases sitting between them.

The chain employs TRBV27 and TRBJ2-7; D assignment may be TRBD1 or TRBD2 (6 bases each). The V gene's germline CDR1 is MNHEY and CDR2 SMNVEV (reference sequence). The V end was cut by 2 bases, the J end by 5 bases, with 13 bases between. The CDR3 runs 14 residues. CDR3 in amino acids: CASSLKGGRHEQYF. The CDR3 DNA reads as TGTGCCAGCAGTTTAAAGGGGGGTCGGCACGAGCAGTACTTC.

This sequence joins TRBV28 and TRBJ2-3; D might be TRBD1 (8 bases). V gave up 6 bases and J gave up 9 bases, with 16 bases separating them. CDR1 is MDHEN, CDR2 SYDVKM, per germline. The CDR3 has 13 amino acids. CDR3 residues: CASSQQQGGTQYF. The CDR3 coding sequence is TGTGCCAGCAGCCAACAACAGGGGGGGACGCAGTATTTT.

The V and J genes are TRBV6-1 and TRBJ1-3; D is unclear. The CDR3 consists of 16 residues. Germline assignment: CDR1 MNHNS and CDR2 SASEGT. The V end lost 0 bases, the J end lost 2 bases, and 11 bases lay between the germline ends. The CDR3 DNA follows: TGTGCCAGCAGTGAAGCGCTGGTCGGCGCTGGAAACACCATATATTTT. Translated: CASSEALVGAGNTIYF.

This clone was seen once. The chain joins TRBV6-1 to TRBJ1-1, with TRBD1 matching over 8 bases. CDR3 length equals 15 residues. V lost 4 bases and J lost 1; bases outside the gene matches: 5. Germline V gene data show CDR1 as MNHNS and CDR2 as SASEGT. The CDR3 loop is CASSGQGAKNTEAFF. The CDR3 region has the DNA TGTGCCAGCAGTGGGCAGGGGGCTAAGAACACTGAAGCTTTCTTT.

Here the CDR3 DNA reads TGTGCCAGTAGTCCTGCGGGATTCAACAATGAGCAGTTCTTC. Translating gives CASSPAGFNNEQFF. This chain uses TRBV19 with TRBJ2-1, with D possibly matching TRBD2 (6 bases). The CDR3 is 14 residues long. Trimming stripped 5 bases from V and 5 bases from J, with 13 bases between. The germline CDR1 and CDR2 sequences are LNHDA and SQIVND (reference sequence).

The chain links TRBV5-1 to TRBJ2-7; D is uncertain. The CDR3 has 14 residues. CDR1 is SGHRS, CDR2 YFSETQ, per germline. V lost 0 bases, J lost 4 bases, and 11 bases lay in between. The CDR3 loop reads CASSLVGSGYEQYF. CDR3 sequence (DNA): TGCGCCAGCAGCTTGGTTGGCAGTGGATACGAGCAGTACTTC.

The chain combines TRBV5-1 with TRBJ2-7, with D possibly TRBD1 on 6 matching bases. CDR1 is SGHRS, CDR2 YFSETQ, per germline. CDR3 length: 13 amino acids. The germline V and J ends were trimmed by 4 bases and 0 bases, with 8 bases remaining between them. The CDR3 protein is CASSRDTSYEQYF. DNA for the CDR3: TGCGCCAGCAGCCGGGACACCTCCTACGAGCAGTACTTC.

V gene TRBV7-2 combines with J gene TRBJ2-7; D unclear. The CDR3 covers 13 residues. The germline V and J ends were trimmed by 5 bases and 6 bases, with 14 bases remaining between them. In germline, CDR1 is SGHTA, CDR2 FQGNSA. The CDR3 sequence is CASSLMLRSEQYF. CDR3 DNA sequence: TGTGCCAGCAGCCTAATGTTACGCTCCGAGCAGTACTTC.

The CDR3: CASSRDSHTDTQYF. The CDR3 DNA reads TGCGCCAGCAGTCGGGACAGCCACACAGATACGCAGTATTTT. V usage is TRBV5-1 and J usage is TRBJ2-3; 7 nucleotides line up with TRBD1. The CDR3 has 14 amino acids. V lost 5 bases, J lost 2 bases, and 5 bases stayed unmatched. Germline V lookup: CDR1 SGHRS, CDR2 YFSETQ.

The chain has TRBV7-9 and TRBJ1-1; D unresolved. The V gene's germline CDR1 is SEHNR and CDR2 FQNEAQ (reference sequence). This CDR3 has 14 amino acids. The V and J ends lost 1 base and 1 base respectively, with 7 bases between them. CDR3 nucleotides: TGTGCCAGCAGCTTAGGCAGGCAGAACACTGAAGCTTTCTTT. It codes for CASSLGRQNTEAFF.

For the CDR3, the DNA is TGTGCCAGCAGCCCCCCAGGACCCATGAACACTGAAGCTTTCTTT. Protein: CASSPPGPMNTEAFF. J is TRBJ1-1 and V is TRBV28, with unresolved D. The CDR3 is made up of 15 amino acids. V lost 6 bases and J lost 0, with 14 bases in between. CDR1 is MDHEN, CDR2 SYDVKM, per germline.

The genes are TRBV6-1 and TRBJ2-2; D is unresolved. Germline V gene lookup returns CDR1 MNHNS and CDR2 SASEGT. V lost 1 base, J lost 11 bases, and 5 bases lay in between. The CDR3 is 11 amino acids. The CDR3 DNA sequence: TGTGCCAGCAGTGAAGTCCAAGAGCTGTTTTTT. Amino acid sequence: CASSEVQELFF.

Written as DNA, the CDR3 is TGTGCCAGCAGTGCGGGGCAGGGTGTCTCCTACGAGCAGTACTTC. Translated: CASSAGQGVSYEQYF. The genes are TRBV6-9 and TRBJ2-5; D might be TRBD2 (6 bases). Matching the DNA end better, TRBJ2-7 makes the J call doubtful. The CDR3 consists of 15 residues. Germline V lookup: CDR1 MNHGY, CDR2 SVAAGI.

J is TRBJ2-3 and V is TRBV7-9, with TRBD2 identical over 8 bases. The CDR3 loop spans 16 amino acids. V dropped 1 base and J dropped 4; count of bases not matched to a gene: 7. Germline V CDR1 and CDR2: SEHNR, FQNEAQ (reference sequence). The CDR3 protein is CASSLDSGGNPDTQYF. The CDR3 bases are TGTGCCAGCAGCTTAGACTCGGGAGGGAACCCAGATACGCAGTATTTT. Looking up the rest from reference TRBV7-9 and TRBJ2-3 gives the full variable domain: DTGVSQNPRHKITKRGQNVTFRCDPISEHNRLYWYRQTLGQGPEFLTYFQNEAQLEKSRLLSDRFSAERPKGSFSTLEIQRTEQGDSAMYLCASSLDSGGNPDTQYFGPGTRLTVL.

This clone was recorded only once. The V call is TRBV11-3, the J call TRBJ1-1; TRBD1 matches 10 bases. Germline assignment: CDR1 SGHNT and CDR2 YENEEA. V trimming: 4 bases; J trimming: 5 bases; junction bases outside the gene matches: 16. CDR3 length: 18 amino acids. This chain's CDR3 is CASSSDSPWGQGRTEAFF. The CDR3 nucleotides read TGTGCCAGCAGCTCCGACTCCCCTTGGGGACAGGGGAGGACTGAAGCTTTCTTT. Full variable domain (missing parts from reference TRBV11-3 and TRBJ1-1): EAGVVQSPRYKIIEKKQPVAFWCNPISGHNTLYWYLQNLGQGPELLIRYENEEAVDDSQLPKDRFSAERLKGVDSTLKIQPAELGDSAVYLCASSSDSPWGQGRTEAFFGQGTRLTVV.

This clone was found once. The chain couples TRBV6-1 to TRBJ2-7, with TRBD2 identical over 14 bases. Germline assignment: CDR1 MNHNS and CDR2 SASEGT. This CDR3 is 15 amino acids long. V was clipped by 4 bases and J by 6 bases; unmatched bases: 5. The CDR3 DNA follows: TGTGCCAGCAGTGGGGGGACTAGCGGGAGCCGCGAGCAGTACTTC. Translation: CASSGGTSGSREQYF.

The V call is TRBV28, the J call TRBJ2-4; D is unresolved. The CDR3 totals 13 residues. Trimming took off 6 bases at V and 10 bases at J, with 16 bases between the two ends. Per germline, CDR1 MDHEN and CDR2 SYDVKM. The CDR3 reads CASSQTFLGIQYF. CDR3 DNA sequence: TGTGCCAGCAGCCAGACCTTCTTGGGTATTCAGTACTTC.

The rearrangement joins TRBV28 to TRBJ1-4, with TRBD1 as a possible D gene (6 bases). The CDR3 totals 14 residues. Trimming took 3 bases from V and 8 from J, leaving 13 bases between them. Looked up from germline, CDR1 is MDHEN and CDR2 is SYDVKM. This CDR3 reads CASSFGGLEEKLFF. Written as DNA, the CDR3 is TGTGCCAGCAGTTTCGGGGGGCTGGAAGAAAAACTGTTTTTT.

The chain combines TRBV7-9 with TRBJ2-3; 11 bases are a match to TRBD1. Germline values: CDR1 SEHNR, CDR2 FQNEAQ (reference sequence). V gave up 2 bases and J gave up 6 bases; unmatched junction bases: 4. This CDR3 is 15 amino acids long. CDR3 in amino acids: CASSLSGTGGDTQYF. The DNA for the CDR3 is TGTGCCAGCAGCTTATCCGGGACAGGGGGGGATACGCAGTATTTT.